Described below is a single T cell receptor beta chain sequence and its context. Antigen: not known. Measured with immunoSEQ multiplex PCR; TCRdb has only the in-frame clones, and not every one. The sample holds approximately 600,000 clones, approximately 95% seen once. The data belong to a study of shared clonotypes between healthy human individuals. Study results and limitations: Clonotypes shared by all four sorted-subset donors had higher generation probabilities than non-shared clonotypes. Shared clonotypes: about 4.6% naive CD4, roughly 3.8% naive CD8, around 2.2% memory CD4, approximately 0.41% memory CD8. Naive subsets tended to show greater estimated richness than memory subsets.

Naive CD8 cells comprised CD45RO-negative, CCR7-positively selected cells, excluding terminally differentiated effector memory CD45RA+ cells. HIV-negative, healthy adults without recent acute infections or vaccinations were the donors. CDR1 and CDR2 from the germline V gene are SNHLY and FYNNEI. V lost 8 bases, J lost 3 bases, and 10 bases stayed unmatched. This CDR3 contains 14 residues. The chain links TRBV2 to TRBJ2-7, with 7 bases lining up with TRBD2. This receptor was obtained from a woman aged 30 to 39 in good health. Sequencing was performed on naive CD8+ T cells sorted from blood. In DNA form, the CDR3 reads TGTGCCAGCGGGGGGGGAGAGCGTGGCTACGAGCAGTACTTC. It is translated as CASGGGERGYEQYF. The whole variable domain, filled in from reference TRBV2 and TRBJ2-7, reads EPEVTQTPSHQVTQMGQEVILRCVPISNHLYFYWYRQILGQKVEFLVSFYNNEISEKSEIFDDQFSVERPDGSNFTLKIRSTKLEDSAMYFCASGGGERGYEQYFGPGTRLTVT.